Listed below are T cell receptor beta chains from one sample, sequenced in a study of glioma-infiltrating T cells after dendritic cell vaccination. Clones were read by immunoSEQ multiplex PCR, and TCRdb kept only the in-frame ones, dropping some. The data show some 46,000 clones, around nine tenths seen once. This specimen consisted of blood, obtained after dendritic cell vaccination. Every receptor here comes from a human donor with glioblastoma. CDR3s leave out the opening cysteine and the closing phenylalanine or tryptophan. The listing skips clone size in some rows; elsewhere it reads once, few, many or a size class.

size	V	J	CDR3
NA	TRBV30	TRBJ2-1	AWSWLAGVDEQF
NA	TRBV28	NA	ASSLWDIYEQY
NA	TRBV7-3	TRBJ1-2	ASSVGTGDDYT
NA	TRBV7-8	TRBJ1-2	ASSLQGGDYGYT
NA	TRBV27	TRBJ1-2	ASSSRQGAVYGYT
NA	TRBV2	TRBJ2-1	ASSITSGSTNEQF
NA	TRBV5-1	TRBJ1-3	ASSLVSSGNTIY
NA	TRBV27	TRBJ1-2	ASSSLQRSIHWYYGGYT
NA	TRBV5-1	TRBJ2-3	ASSSRAGTDTQY
once	TRBV6-1	TRBJ1-1	ASSATGNTEAF
once	TRBV7-2	TRBJ2-2	ASSLRAGVHTGELF
NA	TRBV5-1	TRBJ1-3	ASREQGGRNTIY
NA	TRBV28	TRBJ2-3	ASSLRVQEFPTDTQY
NA	TRBV9	TRBJ1-1	ASSVFTGASEAF
NA	TRBV30	TRBJ1-2	AWSGRSRCT
few	TRBV10-3	TRBJ1-1	AIRDSSMNTEAF
few	TRBV2	TRBJ1-4	ASSSQGPQTEKLF
NA	TRBV5-6	TRBJ2-3	ASSWTTEGPDTQY
few	TRBV5-6	TRBJ1-5	ASSPRGGGNQPQH
NA	TRBV5-6	TRBJ1-3	ASSPGQGVINTIY
NA	TRBV19	TRBJ2-7	ASSKREGDEQY
NA	TRBV27	TRBJ2-1	ASSFSGGIYNEQF
NA	TRBV28	TRBJ1-2	ASRLPPPWGGGYGYT
NA	TRBV2	TRBJ1-1	ASKVRTGPTEAF
NA	TRBV7-6	TRBJ2-7	ASRSGAADAEQY
NA	TRBV19	TRBJ2-3	ASSMQGSSGTQY
NA	TRBV19	TRBJ1-4	ASAETGVKLF
NA	TRBV4-1	TRBJ2-7	ASSQAEREKKQY
NA	TRBV20-1	TRBJ2-7	SASREYEQY
NA	TRBV20-1	TRBJ2-3	SASHADTQY
once	TRBV28	TRBJ2-1	ASSLSRTSSYNEQF
NA	TRBV10-3	TRBJ1-1	AITNRDRGRTTEAF
NA	TRBV5-1	TRBJ1-2	ASSPWTGSNYGYT
NA	TRBV9	TRBJ2-5	ASSVAASGRAEETQY
NA	TRBV18	TRBJ2-1	ASLAGLTSGYNEQF
NA	TRBV5-5	TRBJ2-3	ASSLDPAGAADTQY
NA	TRBV30	TRBJ2-2	AWSVLEAGELF
medium-sized	TRBV10-1	TRBJ1-1	ASSAQILEAF
NA	TRBV2	TRBJ2-3	ASKLGGLAGVDTQY
NA	TRBV7-6	TRBJ2-7	ASSYGTGAYEQY
NA	TRBV18	TRBJ1-3	ASSPSTSGLYSGNTIY
NA	TRBV11-1	TRBJ1-1	ASSPTGSWNTEAF
NA	TRBV7-9	TRBJ2-7	ASSPTGTGGLEQY
NA	TRBV7-3	TRBJ2-7	ASSARLAGWDEQY
NA	TRBV9	TRBJ2-2	ASSEAGTLSYTGELF
NA	TRBV7-9	TRBJ2-3	ASSVRLDTDTQY
NA	TRBV11-2	TRBJ2-5	ASSPEETQY